This TCR beta chain came from a study of blood T cells in healthy people across ages. Study background: About one barcoded beta molecule per two T cells was captured by template switching.

Note on this clonotype: The target antigen is unknown.

Primed by a sample-barcoded 5' primer and a J-beta primer mix, a second PCR proceeded for about 6 to 12 cycles. MiXCR, applied by TCRdb to the 5' RACE reads, yields one record per CDR3 protein. This table holds around 620,000 distinct CDR3 sequences, about 26% found once. The study, taken as a whole, reports: Higher diversity, along with more naive CD4+ cells, distinguished long-lived donors from aged donors.

The CDR3 extends over 16 amino acids. Germline V lookup: CDR1 SGHDN, CDR2 FVKESK. The ends were cut back, 3 bases at V and 4 bases at J, with 17 bases in the middle. Donation came from healthy Caucasian individuals in Russia who were aged roughly 6 to 95. Peripheral blood samples of 9 to 10 milliliters were drawn from each donor. This clonotype was obtained from a woman aged 70-85 years in good health. The sequenced material came from blood. This chain links TRBV14 with TRBJ2-3; no clear D gene. The CDR3 coding sequence is TGTGCCAGCAGCCACCTCGGGTGGGCCGGTGCAGATACGCAGTATTTT. Amino acids: CASSHLGWAGADTQYF.